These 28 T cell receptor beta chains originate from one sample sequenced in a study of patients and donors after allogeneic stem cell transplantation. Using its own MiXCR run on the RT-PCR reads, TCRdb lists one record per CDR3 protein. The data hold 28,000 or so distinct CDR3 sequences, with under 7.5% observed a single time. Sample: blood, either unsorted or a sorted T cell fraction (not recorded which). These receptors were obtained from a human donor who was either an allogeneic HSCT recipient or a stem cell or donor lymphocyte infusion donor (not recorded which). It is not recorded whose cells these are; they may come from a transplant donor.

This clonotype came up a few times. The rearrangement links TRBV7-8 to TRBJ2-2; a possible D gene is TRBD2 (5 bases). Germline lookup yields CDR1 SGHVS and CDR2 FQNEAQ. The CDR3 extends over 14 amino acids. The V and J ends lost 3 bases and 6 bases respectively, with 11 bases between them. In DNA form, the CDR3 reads TGTGCCAGCAGCTTGGCACTAGGAGCCGGGGAGCTGTTTTTT. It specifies CASSLALGAGELFF.

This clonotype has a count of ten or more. DNA for the CDR3: TGTGCCAGCTCACAACGCGCACGGGCCTACGAGCAGTACTTC. Amino acids: CASSQRARAYEQYF. The rearrangement links TRBV18 to TRBJ2-7, with unresolved D. Trimming removed 4 bases at V and 2 bases at J, with 12 bases between. The CDR3 contains 14 residues. CDR1 is KGHSH and CDR2 is LQKENI in the germline V gene.

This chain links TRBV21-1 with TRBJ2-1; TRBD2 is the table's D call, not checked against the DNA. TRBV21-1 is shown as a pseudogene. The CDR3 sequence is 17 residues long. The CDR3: CASSNLGRDSSYNEQFF. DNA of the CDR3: TGTGCCAGCAGCAATTTGGGTAGGGACTCCAGCTACAATGAGCAGTTCTTC.

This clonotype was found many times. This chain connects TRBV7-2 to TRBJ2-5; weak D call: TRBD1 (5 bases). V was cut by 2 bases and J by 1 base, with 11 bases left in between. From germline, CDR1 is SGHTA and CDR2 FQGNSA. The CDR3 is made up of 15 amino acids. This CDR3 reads CASSLFSGSQETQYF. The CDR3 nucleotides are TGTGCCAGCAGCTTATTTTCAGGGTCCCAAGAGACCCAGTACTTC.

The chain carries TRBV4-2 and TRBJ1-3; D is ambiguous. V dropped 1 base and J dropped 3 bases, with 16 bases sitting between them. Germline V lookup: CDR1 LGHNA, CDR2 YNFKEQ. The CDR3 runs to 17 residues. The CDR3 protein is CASSQGYVRGVGNTIYF. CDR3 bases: TGTGCCAGCAGCCAAGGGTATGTCCGGGGTGTTGGAAACACCATATATTTT.

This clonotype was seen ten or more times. The DNA for the CDR3 is TGTGCCAGCAGTTACTCCCTCTCGAACAATGAGCAGTTCTTC. Protein: CASSYSLSNNEQFF. The chain uses TRBV6-2 or TRBV6-3 and TRBJ2-1; D not resolved. The V and J ends lost 0 bases and 5 bases respectively, with 8 bases between them. This CDR3 comprises 14 residues. From germline, CDR1 is MNHEY and CDR2 SVGEGT.

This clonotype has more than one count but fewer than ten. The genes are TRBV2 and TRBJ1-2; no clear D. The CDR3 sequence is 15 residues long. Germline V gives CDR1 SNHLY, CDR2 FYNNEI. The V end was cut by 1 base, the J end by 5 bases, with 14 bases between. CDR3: CASSEGAGGRYGYTF. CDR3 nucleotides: TGTGCCAGCAGTGAAGGCGCAGGAGGAAGATATGGCTACACCTTC.

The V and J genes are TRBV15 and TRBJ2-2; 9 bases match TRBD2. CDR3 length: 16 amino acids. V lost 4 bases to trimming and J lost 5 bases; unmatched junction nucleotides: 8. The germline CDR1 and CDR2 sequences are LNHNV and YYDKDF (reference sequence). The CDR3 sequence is CATSKYSGSETGELFF. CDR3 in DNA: TGTGCCACCAGCAAATATAGCGGGAGTGAGACCGGGGAGCTGTTTTTT.

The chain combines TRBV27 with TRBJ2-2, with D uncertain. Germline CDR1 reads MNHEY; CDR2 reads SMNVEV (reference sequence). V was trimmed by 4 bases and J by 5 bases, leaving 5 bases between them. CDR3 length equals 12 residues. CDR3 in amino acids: CASSWGTGELFF. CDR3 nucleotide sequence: TGTGCCAGCAGTTGGGGTACCGGGGAGCTGTTTTTT.

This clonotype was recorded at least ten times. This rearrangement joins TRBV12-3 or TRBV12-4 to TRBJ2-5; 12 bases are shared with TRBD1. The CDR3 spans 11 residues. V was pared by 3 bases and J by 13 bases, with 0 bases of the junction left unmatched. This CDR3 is CASSLGQGAYF. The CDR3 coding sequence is TGTGCCAGCAGTTTGGGACAGGGGGCGTACTTC.

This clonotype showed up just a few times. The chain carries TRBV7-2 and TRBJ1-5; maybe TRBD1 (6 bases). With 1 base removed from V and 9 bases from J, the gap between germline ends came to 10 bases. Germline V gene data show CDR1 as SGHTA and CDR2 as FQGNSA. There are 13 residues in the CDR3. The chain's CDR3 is CASSLGTERPQHF. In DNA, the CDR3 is TGTGCCAGCAGCTTAGGGACAGAAAGGCCCCAGCATTTT. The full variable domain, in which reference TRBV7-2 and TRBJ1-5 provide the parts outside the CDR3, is GAGVSQSPSNKVTEKGKDVELRCDPISGHTALYWYRQSLGQGLEFLIYFQGNSAPDKSGLPSDRFSAERTGGSVSTLTIQRTQQEDSAVYLCASSLGTERPQHFGDGTRLSIL.

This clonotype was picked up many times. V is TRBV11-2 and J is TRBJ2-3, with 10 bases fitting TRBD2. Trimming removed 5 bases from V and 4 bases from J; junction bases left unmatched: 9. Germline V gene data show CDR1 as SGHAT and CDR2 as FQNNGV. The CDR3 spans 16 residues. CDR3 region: CASSTSGRARADTQYF. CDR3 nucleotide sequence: TGTGCCAGCAGCACGAGCGGGAGGGCCCGGGCAGATACGCAGTATTTT.

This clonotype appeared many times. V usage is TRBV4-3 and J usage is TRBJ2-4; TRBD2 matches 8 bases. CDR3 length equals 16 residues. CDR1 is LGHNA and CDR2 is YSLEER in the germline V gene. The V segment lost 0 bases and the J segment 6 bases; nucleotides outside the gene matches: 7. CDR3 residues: CASSQDRHTSGNIQYF. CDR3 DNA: TGCGCCAGCAGCCAAGATCGACACACTAGCGGAAACATTCAGTACTTC.

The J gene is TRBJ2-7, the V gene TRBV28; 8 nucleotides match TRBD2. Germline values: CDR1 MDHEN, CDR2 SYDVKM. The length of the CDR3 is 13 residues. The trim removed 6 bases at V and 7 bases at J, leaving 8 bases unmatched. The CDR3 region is CASSKLAVGEQYF. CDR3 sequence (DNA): TGTGCCAGCAGCAAACTAGCGGTTGGGGAGCAGTACTTC.

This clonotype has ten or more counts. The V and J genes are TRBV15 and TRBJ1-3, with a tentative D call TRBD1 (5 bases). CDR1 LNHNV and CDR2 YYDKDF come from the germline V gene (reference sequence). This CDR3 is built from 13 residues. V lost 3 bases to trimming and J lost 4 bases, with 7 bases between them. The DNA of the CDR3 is TGTGCCACCAGCAGGGGGCAAGGAAACACCATATATTTT. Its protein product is CATSRGQGNTIYF.

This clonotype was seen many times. DNA for the CDR3: TGTGCCAGCAGTCGGCCGGCAGGGTCCGGCTACACCTTC. Translation: CASSRPAGSGYTF. The chain recombines TRBV7-9 with TRBJ1-2; D possibly corresponds to TRBD1 (5 bases). Trimming took 6 bases from V and 8 from J, leaving 16 bases between them. CDR3 length: 13 residues. Germline loops: CDR1 SEHNR, CDR2 FQNEAQ (reference sequence).

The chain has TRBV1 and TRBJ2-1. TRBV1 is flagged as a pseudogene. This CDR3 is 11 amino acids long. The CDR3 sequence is CTSSSIHEQFF. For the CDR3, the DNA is TGCACCAGCAGCTCTATCCATGAGCAGTTCTTC.

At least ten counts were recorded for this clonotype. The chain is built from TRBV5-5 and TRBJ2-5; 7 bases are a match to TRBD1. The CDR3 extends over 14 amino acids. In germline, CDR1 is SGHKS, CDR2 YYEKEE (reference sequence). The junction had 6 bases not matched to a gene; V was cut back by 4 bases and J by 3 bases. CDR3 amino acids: CASSAQQGKETQYF. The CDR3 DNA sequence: TGTGCCAGCAGCGCCCAACAGGGGAAAGAGACCCAGTACTTC.

The CDR3 spells CASTPGGRDGETQYF. CDR3 coding DNA: TGTGCCAGCACCCCCGGCGGACGGGATGGGGAGACCCAGTACTTC. The V call is TRBV7-9, the J call TRBJ2-5; D might be TRBD2 (5 bases). CDR1 SEHNR and CDR2 FQNEAQ come from the germline V gene (reference sequence). Trimming removed 7 bases from V and 5 bases from J, with 20 bases in between. CDR3 length equals 15 residues.

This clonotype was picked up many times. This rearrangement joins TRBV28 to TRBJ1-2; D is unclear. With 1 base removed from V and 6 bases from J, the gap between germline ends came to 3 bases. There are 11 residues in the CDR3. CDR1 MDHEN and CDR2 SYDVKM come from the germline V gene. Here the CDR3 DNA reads TGTGCCAGCAGTTTATCTGATGGCTACACCTTC. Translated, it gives CASSLSDGYTF.

CDR3 region: CASSQDRAGYNEQFF. As DNA, the CDR3 is TGTGCCAGCAGCCAAGATCGGGCAGGCTACAATGAGCAGTTCTTC. V usage is TRBV4-2 and J usage is TRBJ2-1; D call uncertain. The CDR3 spans 15 residues. V lost 0 bases and J 3 bases, leaving 9 bases between the germline ends. Germline CDR1 LGHNA, CDR2 YNFKEQ.

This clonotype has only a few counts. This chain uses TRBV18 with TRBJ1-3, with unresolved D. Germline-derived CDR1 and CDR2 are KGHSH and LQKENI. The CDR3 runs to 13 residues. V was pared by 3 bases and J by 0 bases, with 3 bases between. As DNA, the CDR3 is TGTGCCAGCTCACCGTTCTCTGGAAACACCATATATTTT. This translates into CASSPFSGNTIYF.

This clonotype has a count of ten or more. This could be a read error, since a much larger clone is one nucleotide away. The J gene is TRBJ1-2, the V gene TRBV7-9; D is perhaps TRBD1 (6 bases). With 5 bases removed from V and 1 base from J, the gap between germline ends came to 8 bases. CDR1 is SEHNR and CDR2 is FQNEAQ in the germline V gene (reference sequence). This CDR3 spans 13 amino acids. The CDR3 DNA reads TGTGCCAGCAGCCAGGACAGTAACTATGGCTACACCTTC. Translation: CASSQDSNYGYTF.

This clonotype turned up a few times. The CDR3 bases are TGTGCCAGCAGTCCTACCGGACCAGGACAGCATGTAGCCAAAAACATTCAGTACTTC. It is translated as CASSPTGPGQHVAKNIQYF. The chain has TRBV6-5 and TRBJ2-4; possible D gene TRBD1, 6 bases. Germline-derived CDR1 and CDR2 are MNHEY and SVGAGI. With 5 bases removed from V and 0 bases from J, the gap between germline ends came to 23 bases. The CDR3 is 19 residues long.

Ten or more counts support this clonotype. The chain's CDR3 is CSARDPLAGQNNEQFF. CDR3 bases: TGCAGTGCTAGAGATCCTCTAGCGGGACAAAACAATGAGCAGTTCTTC. This chain uses TRBV20-1 with TRBJ2-1; TRBD2 matches 9 bases. V trimming: 0 bases; J trimming: 5 bases; junction bases outside the gene matches: 8. The CDR3 length is 16 residues. Germline V lookup: CDR1 DFQATT, CDR2 SNEGSKA (reference sequence).

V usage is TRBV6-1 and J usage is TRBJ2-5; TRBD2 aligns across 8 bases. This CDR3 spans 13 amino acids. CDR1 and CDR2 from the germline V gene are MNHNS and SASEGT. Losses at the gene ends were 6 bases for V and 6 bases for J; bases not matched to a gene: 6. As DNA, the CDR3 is TGTGCCAGCAGGCCTAGCGGGCTCAAGACCCAGTACTTC. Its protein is CASRPSGLKTQYF.

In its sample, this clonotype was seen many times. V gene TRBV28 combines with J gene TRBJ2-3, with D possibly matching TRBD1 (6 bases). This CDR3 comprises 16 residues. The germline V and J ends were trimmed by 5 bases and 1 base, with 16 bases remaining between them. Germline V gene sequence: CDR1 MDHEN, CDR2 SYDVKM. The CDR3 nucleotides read TGTGCCAGCAGTCTTCGACTAACAGGGCGCACAGATACGCAGTATTTT. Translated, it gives CASSLRLTGRTDTQYF.

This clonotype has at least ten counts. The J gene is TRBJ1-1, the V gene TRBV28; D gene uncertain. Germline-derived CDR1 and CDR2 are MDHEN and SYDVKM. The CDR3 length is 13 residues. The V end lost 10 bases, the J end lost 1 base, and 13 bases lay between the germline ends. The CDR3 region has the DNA TGTGCCACCTCGACAACCTCGAACACTGAAGCTTTCTTT. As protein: CATSTTSNTEAFF.